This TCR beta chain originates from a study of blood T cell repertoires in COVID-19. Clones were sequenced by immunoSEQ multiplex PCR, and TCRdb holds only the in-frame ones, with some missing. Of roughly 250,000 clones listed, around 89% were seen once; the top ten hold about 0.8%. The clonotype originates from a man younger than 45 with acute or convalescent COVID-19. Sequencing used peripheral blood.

Here the CDR3 DNA reads TGTGCCAGTAGTCAGGACTTTACAAGCTCCTACAATGAGCAGTTCTTC. Its protein product is CASSQDFTSSYNEQFF. This sequence joins TRBV19 and TRBJ2-1; weak D call: TRBD2 (5 bases). The germline V gene has CDR1 LNHDA and CDR2 SQIVND (reference sequence). The CDR3 spans 16 residues. V shed 5 bases and J shed 0 bases, with 14 bases lying between them. The variable domain in full, with the rest retrieved from reference TRBV19 and TRBJ2-1, is DGGITQSPKYLFRKEGQNVTLSCEQNLNHDAMYWYRQDPGQGLRLIYYSQIVNDFQKGDIAEGYSVSREKKESFPLTVTSAQKNPTAFYLCASSQDFTSSYNEQFFGPGTRLTVL.